This is a list of T cell receptor beta chains from one sample in a study of cytomegalovirus exposure and HLA in healthy donors. The data were produced by immunoSEQ multiplex PCR, yet TCRdb's version contains in-frame clones alone and is incomplete. The sample lists 86,000 or so clones, almost 97% occurring once. The sample comprised PBMCs. The receptors here all came from a man between 18 and 35 years old in good health and CMV-seropositive. The CDR3 runs from the conserved cysteine through the conserved F or W. A D gene is named only where the DNA matches it firmly. Expanded clones are given a class, and other clones once, few, many or no size at all.

v_gene: TRBV21-1; abundance: .; d_gene: .; j_gene: TRBJ2-1; CDR3nt: TGTGCCAGCAGCGACTCAGGGGGTGATGAGCAGTTCTTC; CDR3aa: CASSDSGGDEQFF
v_gene: TRBV4-2; abundance: .; d_gene: .; j_gene: TRBJ2-7; CDR3nt: TGTGCCAGCAGCCAAGGGCGTGGACAAGCATACGAGCAGTACTTC; CDR3aa: CASSQGRGQAYEQYF
v_gene: TRBV19; abundance: .; d_gene: TRBD2; j_gene: TRBJ2-1; CDR3nt: TGTGCCAGTAGTATCAGTAAAGGCACTAGCGGCAACAATGAGCAGTTCTTC; CDR3aa: CASSISKGTSGNNEQFF
v_gene: TRBV19; abundance: .; d_gene: .; j_gene: TRBJ1-1; CDR3nt: TGTGCCAGTAGTATAGGCGGGGGCCAGGGGAATCCTGGCGCTTTCTTT; CDR3aa: CASSIGGGQGNPGAFF
v_gene: TRBV18; abundance: .; d_gene: TRBD2; j_gene: TRBJ2-7; CDR3nt: TGTGCCAGCTCCCCGGGACTAGCGGCGGTGGGAGAGCAGTACTTC; CDR3aa: CASSPGLAAVGEQYF
v_gene: TRBV5-4; abundance: .; d_gene: TRBD2; j_gene: TRBJ2-7; CDR3nt: TGTGCCAGCAGCTTGGGGACCGGGACTAGCACTTACGAGCAGTACTTC; CDR3aa: CASSLGTGTSTYEQYF
v_gene: TRBV5-1; abundance: .; d_gene: TRBD2; j_gene: TRBJ2-1; CDR3nt: TGCGCCAGCAGCTCGGGACTAGCGGGAGGGGGGTACAATGAGCAGTTCTTC; CDR3aa: CASSSGLAGGGYNEQFF
v_gene: TRBV5-6; abundance: .; d_gene: .; j_gene: TRBJ2-3; CDR3nt: TGTGCCAGCAGCACCCTTACCCTAGCGACTAGTGGCGATACGCAGTATTTT; CDR3aa: CASSTLTLATSGDTQYF
v_gene: TRBV29-1; abundance: .; d_gene: .; j_gene: TRBJ2-1; CDR3nt: TGCAGCGTTGATTTAGGGCGGGCCCTGACCAATGAGCAGTTCTTC; CDR3aa: CSVDLGRALTNEQFF
v_gene: TRBV6-6; abundance: .; d_gene: .; j_gene: TRBJ1-2; CDR3nt: TGTGCCAGCAGAACCAGTGAAGGCTACACCTTC; CDR3aa: CASRTSEGYTF
v_gene: TRBV7-5; abundance: .; d_gene: .; j_gene: TRBJ2-7; CDR3nt: TGTGCCAGGGAGCAGGGGGTGGTCTACGAGCAGTACTTC; CDR3aa: CAREQGVVYEQYF
v_gene: TRBV5-6; abundance: once; d_gene: .; j_gene: TRBJ2-7; CDR3nt: TGTGCCAGCAGCGGTGACAACGAGCAGTACTTC; CDR3aa: CASSGDNEQYF
v_gene: TRBV11-2; abundance: .; d_gene: TRBD1; j_gene: TRBJ2-5; CDR3nt: TGTGCCAGCAGCTTAGTTCCTAGCAGGGGGTACCAAGAGACCCAGTACTTC; CDR3aa: CASSLVPSRGYQETQYF
v_gene: TRBV13; abundance: .; d_gene: TRBD2; j_gene: TRBJ2-2; CDR3nt: TGTGCCAGCAGCCTTTTTAGCGGGGGTCACACCGGGGAGCTGTTTTTT; CDR3aa: CASSLFSGGHTGELFF
v_gene: TRBV19; abundance: .; d_gene: TRBD2; j_gene: TRBJ2-5; CDR3nt: TGTGCCAGTAGTATCGGGGGGACGGAGACCCAGTACTTC; CDR3aa: CASSIGGTETQYF
v_gene: TRBV5-1; abundance: .; d_gene: TRBD1; j_gene: TRBJ2-5; CDR3nt: TGCGCCAGCAGGCCCCGACAGGGCGGCCAAGAGACCCAGTACTTC; CDR3aa: CASRPRQGGQETQYF
v_gene: TRBV9; abundance: .; d_gene: TRBD2; j_gene: TRBJ2-1; CDR3nt: TGTGCCAGCAGCGTAGTGGAGCGCGAGGGAGGGTCGCAGTTCTTC; CDR3aa: CASSVVEREGGSQFF
v_gene: TRBV19; abundance: once; d_gene: .; j_gene: TRBJ1-1; CDR3nt: TGTGCCAGTAGTATTCGAGGACAGAACACTGAAGCTTTCTTT; CDR3aa: CASSIRGQNTEAFF
v_gene: TRBV5-1; abundance: .; d_gene: TRBD1; j_gene: TRBJ2-6; CDR3nt: TGCGCCAGCAGCGTTGGGTGGGACAGGGATTACTCTGGGGCCAACGTCCTGACTTTC; CDR3aa: CASSVGWDRDYSGANVLTF
v_gene: TRBV10-3; abundance: once; d_gene: TRBD1; j_gene: TRBJ2-5; CDR3nt: TGTGCCATCAGTGACCCTGGGACAGAACAAGAGACCCAGTACTTC; CDR3aa: CAISDPGTEQETQYF
v_gene: TRBV5-4; abundance: once; d_gene: TRBD1; j_gene: TRBJ2-3; CDR3nt: TGTGCCAGCCGACCGACAGGGTCCCCAGATACGCAGTATTTT; CDR3aa: CASRPTGSPDTQYF
v_gene: TRBV30; abundance: .; d_gene: .; j_gene: TRBJ2-3; CDR3nt: TGTGCCTGGAGTGAACGGGGCACAGATACGCAGTATTTT; CDR3aa: CAWSERGTDTQYF
v_gene: TRBV25-1; abundance: .; d_gene: TRBD1; j_gene: TRBJ1-1; CDR3nt: TGTGCCAGCATCCCCGGGACAGGGAAAGCTTTCTTT; CDR3aa: CASIPGTGKAFF
v_gene: TRBV5-1; abundance: .; d_gene: .; j_gene: TRBJ1-1; CDR3nt: TGCGCCAGCAGCTTGAGAGGTATGAACACTGAAGCTTTCTTT; CDR3aa: CASSLRGMNTEAFF
v_gene: TRBV5-1; abundance: .; d_gene: TRBD2; j_gene: TRBJ2-7; CDR3nt: TGCGCCAGCAGGTTTGAACTAGCGGCCTACGAGCAGTACTTC; CDR3aa: CASRFELAAYEQYF
v_gene: TRBV9; abundance: .; d_gene: TRBD1; j_gene: TRBJ1-3; CDR3nt: TGTGCCAGCAGCGGCTACAGGGGGGGCGGAAACACCATATATTTT; CDR3aa: CASSGYRGGGNTIYF
v_gene: TRBV7-2; abundance: few; d_gene: .; j_gene: TRBJ1-1; CDR3nt: TGTGCCAGCAGCTTTGGGGGGGACACTGAAGCTTTCTTT; CDR3aa: CASSFGGDTEAFF
v_gene: TRBV6-5; abundance: .; d_gene: .; j_gene: TRBJ2-3; CDR3nt: TGTGCCAGCAGTAGCAGGGAGGTGGCTACAGATACGCAGTATTTT; CDR3aa: CASSSREVATDTQYF
v_gene: TRBV10-2; abundance: once; d_gene: TRBD1; j_gene: TRBJ1-1; CDR3nt: TGCGCCAGCAGTGAACAGGGGGCGCTTCGTAATGCTTTCTTT; CDR3aa: CASSEQGALRNAFF
v_gene: TRBV27; abundance: .; d_gene: TRBD1; j_gene: TRBJ2-7; CDR3nt: TGTGCCAGCACCCCGGGACAGGGGTCTTACGAGCAGTACTTC; CDR3aa: CASTPGQGSYEQYF
v_gene: TRBV27; abundance: .; d_gene: TRBD2; j_gene: TRBJ2-7; CDR3nt: TGTGCCAGCAGGTTACTAGCGGGAGGTACGAACTACGAGCAGTACTTC; CDR3aa: CASRLLAGGTNYEQYF
v_gene: TRBV11-2; abundance: .; d_gene: .; j_gene: TRBJ2-7; CDR3nt: TGTGCCAGCAGCTTTGTGTGGTACCGGGAGCAGTACTTC; CDR3aa: CASSFVWYREQYF
v_gene: TRBV7-6; abundance: .; d_gene: .; j_gene: TRBJ1-5; CDR3nt: TGTGCCAGCAGCTGGGACGGGGGGAATCAGCCCCAGCATTTT; CDR3aa: CASSWDGGNQPQHF
v_gene: TRBV4-2; abundance: .; d_gene: .; j_gene: TRBJ1-3; CDR3nt: TGTGCCAGCAGCCAAGCTCACAGGGTAGACACCATATATTTT; CDR3aa: CASSQAHRVDTIYF
v_gene: TRBV6-6; abundance: .; d_gene: .; j_gene: TRBJ1-1; CDR3nt: TGTGCCAGCAGCCGCCGCGGAGGTGGGAACACTGAAGCTTTCTTT; CDR3aa: CASSRRGGGNTEAFF
v_gene: TRBV5-1; abundance: .; d_gene: .; j_gene: TRBJ1-1; CDR3nt: TGCGCCAGCAGCTTGGAACAGAACACTGAAGCTTTCTTT; CDR3aa: CASSLEQNTEAFF
v_gene: TRBV9; abundance: .; d_gene: TRBD1; j_gene: TRBJ2-7; CDR3nt: TGTGCCAGCAGCGCAGGGACAGGGGACGAGCAGTACTTC; CDR3aa: CASSAGTGDEQYF
v_gene: TRBV27; abundance: .; d_gene: .; j_gene: TRBJ2-5; CDR3nt: TGTGCCAGCAGTCCCCACCCGACTAACCAAGAGACCCAGTACTTC; CDR3aa: CASSPHPTNQETQYF
v_gene: TRBV7-9; abundance: .; d_gene: .; j_gene: TRBJ2-5; CDR3nt: TGTGCCAGCAGCTTGCCGGGGTCACGTGAGACCCAGTACTTC; CDR3aa: CASSLPGSRETQYF
v_gene: TRBV7-8; abundance: .; d_gene: .; j_gene: TRBJ1-1; CDR3nt: TGTGCCAGCAGCCGCACCCCCAGGGCATCGGGCACTGAAGCTTTCTTT; CDR3aa: CASSRTPRASGTEAFF
v_gene: TRBV28; abundance: .; d_gene: .; j_gene: TRBJ2-5; CDR3nt: TGTGCCAGCAGTTTACGGTGGGAGACCCAGTACTTC; CDR3aa: CASSLRWETQYF
v_gene: TRBV10-3; abundance: .; d_gene: .; j_gene: TRBJ2-1; CDR3nt: TGTGCCATCAGTATACTAGAGATGGTAGGTGAGCAGTTCTTC; CDR3aa: CAISILEMVGEQFF
v_gene: TRBV30; abundance: .; d_gene: .; j_gene: TRBJ2-7; CDR3nt: TGTGCCTGGAGTCCTCTAGGGGCCTACGAGCAGTACTTC; CDR3aa: CAWSPLGAYEQYF
v_gene: TRBV6-6; abundance: once; d_gene: TRBD1; j_gene: TRBJ1-1; CDR3nt: TGTGCCAGCAGTTTTGGACAGGGGGAGGCTGAAGCTTTCTTT; CDR3aa: CASSFGQGEAEAFF
v_gene: TRBV2; abundance: .; d_gene: .; j_gene: TRBJ1-5; CDR3nt: TGTGCCAGCAGGAGCGGGACACCGAAAAGCAATCAGCCCCAGCATTTT; CDR3aa: CASRSGTPKSNQPQHF
v_gene: TRBV28; abundance: .; d_gene: TRBD2; j_gene: TRBJ2-7; CDR3nt: TGTGCCAGCAGTTTTTCGGTGGGGGGAGGGGACTCCTACGAGCAGTACTTC; CDR3aa: CASSFSVGGGDSYEQYF
v_gene: TRBV5-3; abundance: .; d_gene: TRBD2; j_gene: TRBJ2-1; CDR3nt: TGTGCCAGAAGCTTGGGAGCGGGAGGGCTCTACAATGAGCAGTTCTTC; CDR3aa: CARSLGAGGLYNEQFF
v_gene: TRBV5-1; abundance: .; d_gene: .; j_gene: TRBJ1-2; CDR3nt: TGCGCCAGCAGCTTACGGCGTCGGGGAGGCACGCATGGCTACACCTTC; CDR3aa: CASSLRRRGGTHGYTF
v_gene: TRBV9; abundance: .; d_gene: TRBD1; j_gene: TRBJ2-7; CDR3nt: TGTGCCAGCAGCGTAGCCGCACAGGGGCTAACCTACGAGCAGTACTTC; CDR3aa: CASSVAAQGLTYEQYF
v_gene: TRBV19; abundance: .; d_gene: TRBD2; j_gene: TRBJ2-7; CDR3nt: TGTGCCAGTAGTATTGCGGGACTAGCCAACTACGAGCAGTACTTC; CDR3aa: CASSIAGLANYEQYF
v_gene: TRBV27; abundance: .; d_gene: TRBD1; j_gene: TRBJ2-2; CDR3nt: TGTGCCAGCAGTTCCCCGACAGGGTGGGCCGGGGAGCTGTTTTTT; CDR3aa: CASSSPTGWAGELFF